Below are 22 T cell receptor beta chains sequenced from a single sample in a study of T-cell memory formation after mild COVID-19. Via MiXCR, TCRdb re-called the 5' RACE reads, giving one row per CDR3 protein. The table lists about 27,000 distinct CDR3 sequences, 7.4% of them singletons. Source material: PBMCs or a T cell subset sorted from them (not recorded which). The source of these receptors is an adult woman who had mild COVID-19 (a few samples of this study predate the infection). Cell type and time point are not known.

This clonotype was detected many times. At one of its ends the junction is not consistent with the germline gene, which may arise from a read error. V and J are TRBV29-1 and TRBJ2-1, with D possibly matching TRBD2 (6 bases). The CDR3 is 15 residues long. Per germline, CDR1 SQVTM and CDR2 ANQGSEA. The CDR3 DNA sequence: TGCAGCGTTGAATTCTTCCGGGAGTTCTACAATGAGCAATTCTTC. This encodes CSVEFFREFYNEQFF.

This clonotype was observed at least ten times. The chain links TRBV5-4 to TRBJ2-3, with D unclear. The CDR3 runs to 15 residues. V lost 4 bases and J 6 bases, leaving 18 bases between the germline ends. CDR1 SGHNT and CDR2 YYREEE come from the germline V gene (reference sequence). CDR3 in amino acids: CASSQQLGEGDTQYF. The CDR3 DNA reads TGTGCCAGCAGCCAGCAGCTCGGCGAAGGGGATACGCAGTATTTT.

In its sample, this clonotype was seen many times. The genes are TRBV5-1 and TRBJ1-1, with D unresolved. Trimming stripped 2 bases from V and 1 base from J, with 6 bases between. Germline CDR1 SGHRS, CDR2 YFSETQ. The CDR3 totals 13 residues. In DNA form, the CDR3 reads TGCGCCAGCAGCTTCGCCGGGAACACTGAAGCTTTCTTT. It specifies CASSFAGNTEAFF.

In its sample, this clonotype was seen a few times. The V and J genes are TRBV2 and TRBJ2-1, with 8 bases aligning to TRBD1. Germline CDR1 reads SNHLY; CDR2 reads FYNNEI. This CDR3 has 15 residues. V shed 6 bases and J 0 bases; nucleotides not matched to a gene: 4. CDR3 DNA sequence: TGTGCCAGCAGCGCCGGACAGGGCTCCTACAATGAGCAGTTCTTC. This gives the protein CASSAGQGSYNEQFF. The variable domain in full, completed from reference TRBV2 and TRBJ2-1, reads EPEVTQTPSHQVTQMGQEVILRCVPISNHLYFYWYRQILGQKVEFLVSFYNNEISEKSEIFDDQFSVERPDGSNFTLKIRSTKLEDSAMYFCASSAGQGSYNEQFFGPGTRLTVL.

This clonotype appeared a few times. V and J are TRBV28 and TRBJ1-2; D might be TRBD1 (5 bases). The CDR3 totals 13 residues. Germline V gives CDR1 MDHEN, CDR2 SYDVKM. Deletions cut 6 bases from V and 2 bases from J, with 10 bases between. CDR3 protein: CASRAGGNYGYTF. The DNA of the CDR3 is TGTGCCAGCAGGGCGGGGGGGAACTATGGCTACACCTTC.

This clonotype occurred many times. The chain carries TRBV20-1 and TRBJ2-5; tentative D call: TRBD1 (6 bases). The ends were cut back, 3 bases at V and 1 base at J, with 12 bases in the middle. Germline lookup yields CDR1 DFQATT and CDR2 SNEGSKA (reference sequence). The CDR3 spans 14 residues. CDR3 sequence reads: CSARSGTSQETQYF. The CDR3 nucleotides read TGCAGTGCTAGGTCCGGGACAAGCCAAGAGACCCAGTACTTC.

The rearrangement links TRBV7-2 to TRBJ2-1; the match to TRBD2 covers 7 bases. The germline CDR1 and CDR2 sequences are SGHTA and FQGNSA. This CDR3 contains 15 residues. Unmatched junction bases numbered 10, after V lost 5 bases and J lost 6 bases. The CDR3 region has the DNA TGTGCCAGCAGCCCTAGCGGTGTTAGGGCCAATGAGCAGTTCTTC. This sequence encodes CASSPSGVRANEQFF.

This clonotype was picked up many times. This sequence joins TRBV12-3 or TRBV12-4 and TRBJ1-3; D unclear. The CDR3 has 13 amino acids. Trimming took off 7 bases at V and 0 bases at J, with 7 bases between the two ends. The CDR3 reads CASTTSSGNTIYF. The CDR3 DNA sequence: TGTGCCAGCACCACTAGCTCTGGAAACACCATATATTTT.

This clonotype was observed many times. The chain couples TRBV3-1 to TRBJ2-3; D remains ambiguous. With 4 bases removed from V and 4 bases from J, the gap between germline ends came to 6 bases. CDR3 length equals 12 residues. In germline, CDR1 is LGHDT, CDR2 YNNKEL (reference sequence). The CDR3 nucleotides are TGTGCCAGCAGCCCCCGGCCAGATACGCAGTATTTT. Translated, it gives CASSPRPDTQYF.

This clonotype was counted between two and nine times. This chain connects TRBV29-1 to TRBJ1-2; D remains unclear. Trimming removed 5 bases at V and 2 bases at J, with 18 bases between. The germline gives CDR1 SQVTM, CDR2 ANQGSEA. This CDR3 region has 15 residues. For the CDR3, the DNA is TGCAGCGTTTGGAGGCCGGGGAAACAGAACTATGGCTACACCTTC. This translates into CSVWRPGKQNYGYTF.

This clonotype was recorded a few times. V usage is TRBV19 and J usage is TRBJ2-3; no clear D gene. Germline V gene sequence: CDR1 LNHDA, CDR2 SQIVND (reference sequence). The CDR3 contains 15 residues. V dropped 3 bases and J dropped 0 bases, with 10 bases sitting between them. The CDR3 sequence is CASSIGSRSTDTQYF. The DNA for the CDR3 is TGTGCCAGTAGTATCGGATCCCGAAGCACAGATACGCAGTATTTT. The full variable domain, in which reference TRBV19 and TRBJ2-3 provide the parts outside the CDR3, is DGGITQSPKYLFRKEGQNVTLSCEQNLNHDAMYWYRQDPGQGLRLIYYSQIVNDFQKGDIAEGYSVSREKKESFPLTVTSAQKNPTAFYLCASSIGSRSTDTQYFGPGTRLTVL.

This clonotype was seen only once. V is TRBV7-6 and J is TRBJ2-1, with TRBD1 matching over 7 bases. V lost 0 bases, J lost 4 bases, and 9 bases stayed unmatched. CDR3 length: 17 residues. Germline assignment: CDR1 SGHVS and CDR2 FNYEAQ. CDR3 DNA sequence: TGTGCCAGCAGCTTAGCGGGACAGATCAGCCTGTACAATGAGCAGTTCTTC. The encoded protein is CASSLAGQISLYNEQFF. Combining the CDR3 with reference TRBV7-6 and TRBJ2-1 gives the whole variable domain GAGVSQSPRYKVTKRGQDVALRCDPISGHVSLYWYRQALGQGPEFLTYFNYEAQQDKSGLPNDRFSAERPEGSISTLTIQRTEQRDSAMYRCASSLAGQISLYNEQFFGPGTRLTVL.

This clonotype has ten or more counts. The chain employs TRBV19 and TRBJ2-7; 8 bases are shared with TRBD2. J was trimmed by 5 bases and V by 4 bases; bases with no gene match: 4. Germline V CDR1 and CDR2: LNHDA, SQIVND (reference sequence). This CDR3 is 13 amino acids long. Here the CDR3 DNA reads TGTGCCAGTAGTAGCGGACTAGCTGACGAGCAGTACTTC. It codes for CASSSGLADEQYF.

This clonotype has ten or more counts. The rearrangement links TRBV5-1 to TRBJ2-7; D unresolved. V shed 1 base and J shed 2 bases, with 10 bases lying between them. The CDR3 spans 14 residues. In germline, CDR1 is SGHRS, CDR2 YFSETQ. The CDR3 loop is CASSLNSGAYEQYF. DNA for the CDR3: TGCGCCAGCAGCTTGAATAGTGGGGCCTACGAGCAGTACTTC.

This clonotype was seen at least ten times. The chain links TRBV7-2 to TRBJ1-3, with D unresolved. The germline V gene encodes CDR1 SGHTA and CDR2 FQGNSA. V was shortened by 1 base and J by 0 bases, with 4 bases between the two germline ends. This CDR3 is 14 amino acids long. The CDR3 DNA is TGTGCCAGCAGCTTAGGGAACTCTGGAAACACCATATATTTT. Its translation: CASSLGNSGNTIYF.

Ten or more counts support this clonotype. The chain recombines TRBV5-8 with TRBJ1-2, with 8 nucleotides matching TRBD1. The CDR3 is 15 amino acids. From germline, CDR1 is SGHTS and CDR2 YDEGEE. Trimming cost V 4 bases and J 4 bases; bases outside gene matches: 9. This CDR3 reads CASSPGQGLGYGYTF. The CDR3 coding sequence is TGTGCCAGCAGCCCAGGACAGGGATTGGGCTATGGCTACACCTTC.

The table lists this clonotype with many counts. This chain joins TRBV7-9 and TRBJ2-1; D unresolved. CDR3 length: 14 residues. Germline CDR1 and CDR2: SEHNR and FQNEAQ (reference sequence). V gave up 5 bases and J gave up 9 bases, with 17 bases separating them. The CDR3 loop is CASSLWTSSGEQFF. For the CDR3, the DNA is TGTGCCAGCAGCCTCTGGACCAGTTCTGGTGAGCAGTTCTTC.

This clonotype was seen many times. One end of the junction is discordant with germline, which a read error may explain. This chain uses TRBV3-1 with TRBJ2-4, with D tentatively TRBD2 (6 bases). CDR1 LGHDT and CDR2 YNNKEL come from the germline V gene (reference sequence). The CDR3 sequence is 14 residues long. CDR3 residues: CASSQEGSGLPLDF. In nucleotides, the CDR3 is TGTGCCAGCAGCCAAGAAGGTAGCGGACTCCCACTGGACTTC.

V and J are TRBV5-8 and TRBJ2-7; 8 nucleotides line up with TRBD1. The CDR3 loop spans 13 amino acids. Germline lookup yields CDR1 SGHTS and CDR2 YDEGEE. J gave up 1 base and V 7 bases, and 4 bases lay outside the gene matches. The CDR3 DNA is TGTGCCAGCGGGAACAGGGGGTCCTACGAGCAGTACTTC. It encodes CASGNRGSYEQYF.

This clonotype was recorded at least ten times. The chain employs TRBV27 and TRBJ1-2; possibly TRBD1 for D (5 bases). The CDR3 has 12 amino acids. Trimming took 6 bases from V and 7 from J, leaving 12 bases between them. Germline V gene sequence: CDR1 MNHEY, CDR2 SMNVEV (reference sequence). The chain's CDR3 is CASSTAQGGYTF. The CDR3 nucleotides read TGTGCCAGCAGCACCGCTCAGGGTGGCTACACCTTC.

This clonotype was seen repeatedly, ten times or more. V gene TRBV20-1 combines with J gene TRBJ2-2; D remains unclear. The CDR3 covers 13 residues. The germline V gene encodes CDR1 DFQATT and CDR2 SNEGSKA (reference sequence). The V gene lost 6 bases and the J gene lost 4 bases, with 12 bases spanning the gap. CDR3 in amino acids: CSAPSRLTGELFF. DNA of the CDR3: TGCAGTGCGCCATCCAGGCTCACCGGGGAGCTGTTTTTT.

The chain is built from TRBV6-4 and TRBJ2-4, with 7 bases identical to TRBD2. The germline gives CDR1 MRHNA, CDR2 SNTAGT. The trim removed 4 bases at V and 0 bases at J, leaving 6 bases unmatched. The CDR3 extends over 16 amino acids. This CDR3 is CASSAEAGLAKNIQYF. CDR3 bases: TGTGCCAGCAGTGCTGAAGCGGGGTTAGCCAAAAACATTCAGTACTTC.